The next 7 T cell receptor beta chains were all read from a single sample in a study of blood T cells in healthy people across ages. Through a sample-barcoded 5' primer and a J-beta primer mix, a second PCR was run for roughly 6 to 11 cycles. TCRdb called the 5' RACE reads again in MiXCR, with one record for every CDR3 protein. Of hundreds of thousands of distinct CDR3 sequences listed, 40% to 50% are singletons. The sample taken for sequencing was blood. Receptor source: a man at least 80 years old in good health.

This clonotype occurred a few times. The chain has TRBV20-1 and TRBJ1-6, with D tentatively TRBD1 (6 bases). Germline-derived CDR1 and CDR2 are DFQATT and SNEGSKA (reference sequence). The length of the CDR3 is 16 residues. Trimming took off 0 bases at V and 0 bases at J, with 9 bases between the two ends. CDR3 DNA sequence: TGCAGTGCTAGAGATAGGGGGGCCTCCTATAATTCACCCCTCCACTTT. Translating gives CSARDRGASYNSPLHF.

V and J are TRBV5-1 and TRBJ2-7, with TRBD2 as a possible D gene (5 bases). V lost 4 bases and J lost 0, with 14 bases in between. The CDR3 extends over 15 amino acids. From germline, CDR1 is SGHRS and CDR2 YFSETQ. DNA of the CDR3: TGCGCCAGCAGCATCGACCCTGGGAGCTCCTACGAGCAGTACTTC. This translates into CASSIDPGSSYEQYF.

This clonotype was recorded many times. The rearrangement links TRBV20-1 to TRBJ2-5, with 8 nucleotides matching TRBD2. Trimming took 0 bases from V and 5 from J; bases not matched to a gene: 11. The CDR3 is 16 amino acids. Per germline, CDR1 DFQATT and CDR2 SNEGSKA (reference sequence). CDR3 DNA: TGCAGTGCTAGAGACTGGGCGGGGGGATCTCGGGAGACCCAGTACTTC. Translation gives CSARDWAGGSRETQYF.

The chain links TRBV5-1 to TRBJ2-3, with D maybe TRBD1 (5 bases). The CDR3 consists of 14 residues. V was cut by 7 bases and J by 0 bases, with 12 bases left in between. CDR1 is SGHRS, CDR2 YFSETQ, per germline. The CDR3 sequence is CASALGESTDTQYF. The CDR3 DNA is TGCGCCAGCGCCTTAGGGGAAAGCACAGATACGCAGTATTTT.

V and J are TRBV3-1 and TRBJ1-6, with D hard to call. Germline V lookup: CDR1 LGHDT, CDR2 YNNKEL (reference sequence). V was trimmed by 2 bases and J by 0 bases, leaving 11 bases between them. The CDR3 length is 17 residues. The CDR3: CASSQIAPSSYNSPLHF. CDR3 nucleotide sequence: TGTGCCAGCAGCCAAATCGCACCGAGCTCCTATAATTCACCCCTCCACTTT.

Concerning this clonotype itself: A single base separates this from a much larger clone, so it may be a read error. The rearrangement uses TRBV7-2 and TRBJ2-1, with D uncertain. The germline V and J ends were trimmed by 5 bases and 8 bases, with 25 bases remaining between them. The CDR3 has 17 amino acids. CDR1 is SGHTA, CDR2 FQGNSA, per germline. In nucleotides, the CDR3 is TGTGCCAGCAGCGTAACGTACCTAGACGGGCATAGGGATGAGCAGTTCTTC. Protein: CASSVTYLDGHRDEQFF.

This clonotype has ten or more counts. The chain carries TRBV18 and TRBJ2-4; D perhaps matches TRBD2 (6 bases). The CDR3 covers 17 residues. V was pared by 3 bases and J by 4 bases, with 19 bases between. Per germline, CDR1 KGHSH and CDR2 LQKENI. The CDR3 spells CASSPSGGAGLKNIQYF. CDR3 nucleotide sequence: TGTGCCAGCTCACCTTCCGGCGGGGCAGGGCTGAAAAACATTCAGTACTTC.